Each of the 25 T cell receptor beta chains below was sequenced from the same sample in a study of neurological immune-mediated disorders. TCRdb independently ran MiXCR on the 5' RACE reads; one entry per CDR3 protein. The sample lists tens of thousands of distinct CDR3 sequences; around an eighth were seen once. The sample comprised PBMCs. These TCRs come from an older woman in good health.

This clonotype was detected ten times or more. The chain is built from TRBV5-1 and TRBJ2-7, with D hard to call. CDR3 length: 16 residues. The V end was cut by 0 bases, the J end by 0 bases, with 13 bases between. CDR1 and CDR2 (germline): SGHRS, YFSETQ. As DNA, the CDR3 is TGCGCCAGCAGCTTGGTTTTGGCAGCAACCTCCTACGAGCAGTACTTC. It specifies CASSLVLAATSYEQYF.

This clonotype has at least ten counts. The V and J genes are TRBV28 and TRBJ1-6; D gene uncertain. The CDR3 spans 15 residues. CDR1 is MDHEN, CDR2 SYDVKM, per germline. Trimming removed 6 bases from V and 6 bases from J, with 15 bases in between. The CDR3 nucleotides read TGTGCCAGCAGCGAAGATCTGGCGCGTAATTCACCCCTCCACTTT. Translated, it gives CASSEDLARNSPLHF.

This clonotype is termed medium-sized (0.01 to 0.1%). This sequence joins TRBV27 and TRBJ1-5; D call uncertain. V dropped 6 bases and J dropped 4 bases, with 10 bases sitting between them. Germline CDR1 reads MNHEY; CDR2 reads SMNVEV (reference sequence). CDR3 length equals 13 residues. The CDR3 protein is CASSLLMNQPQHF. The DNA of the CDR3 is TGTGCCAGCAGCCTGCTGATGAATCAGCCCCAGCATTTT.

This clonotype came up many times. The chain couples TRBV7-9 to TRBJ2-3; no clear D gene. CDR1 is SEHNR, CDR2 FQNEAQ, per germline (reference sequence). V was cut by 5 bases and J by 0 bases, with 12 bases left in between. CDR3 size: 15 residues. Written as DNA, the CDR3 is TGTGCCAGCAGCCCCGTTCTGGGGAGCACAGATACGCAGTATTTT. It is translated as CASSPVLGSTDTQYF.

This clonotype was detected many times. The rearrangement uses TRBV20-1 and TRBJ1-1; no definite D call. The CDR3 covers 14 residues. Trimming stripped 6 bases from V and 0 bases from J, with 14 bases between. The germline gives CDR1 DFQATT, CDR2 SNEGSKA (reference sequence). CDR3 amino acids: CSASLQSMNTEAFF. CDR3 bases: TGCAGTGCCTCACTACAGAGCATGAACACTGAAGCTTTCTTT.

The chain recombines TRBV20-1 with TRBJ2-1; 7 bases match TRBD2. After removal of 3 bases from V and 11 bases from J, the junction contained 10 bases not matched to a gene. The CDR3 is 13 amino acids. Germline V CDR1 and CDR2: DFQATT, SNEGSKA (reference sequence). This CDR3 is CSASGGGLFKQFF. The CDR3 DNA reads TGCAGTGCTAGTGGCGGGGGTCTCTTCAAGCAGTTCTTC.

The V and J genes are TRBV29-1 and TRBJ2-7; D is perhaps TRBD1 or TRBD2 (5 bases each). V was cut by 3 bases and J by 2 bases, with 11 bases left in between. The CDR3 totals 13 residues. Germline CDR1 SQVTM, CDR2 ANQGSEA. This CDR3 reads CSVDGTETYEQYF. In DNA, the CDR3 is TGCAGCGTTGACGGGACGGAAACCTACGAGCAGTACTTC.

There are many counts of this clonotype. This rearrangement joins TRBV10-3 to TRBJ1-1; D is unclear. The V end lost 10 bases, the J end lost 5 bases, and 14 bases lay between the germline ends. From germline, CDR1 is ENHRY and CDR2 SYGVKD. The CDR3 runs 12 residues. The CDR3 reads CATRSGWTEAFF. The CDR3 coding sequence is TGTGCCACGAGATCGGGATGGACTGAAGCTTTCTTT.

This clonotype was counted many times. The CDR3 DNA reads TGTGCCAGCAGCCCGGGACACACGTTGAACACTGAAGCTTTCTTT. Amino acids: CASSPGHTLNTEAFF. The chain links TRBV4-2 to TRBJ1-1; possibly TRBD1 for D (6 bases). CDR1 and CDR2 from the germline V gene are LGHNA and YNFKEQ. The V end was cut by 4 bases, the J end by 0 bases, with 12 bases between. CDR3 length: 15 amino acids.

The table lists this clonotype with many counts. The chain links TRBV15 to TRBJ2-1; 9 nucleotides match TRBD1. Germline assignment: CDR1 LNHNV and CDR2 YYDKDF (reference sequence). With 2 bases clipped from V and 6 bases from J, the junction kept 5 bases outside the gene matches. The CDR3 contains 15 residues. The CDR3, as DNA: TGTGCCACCAGCAGATCCGGGACAGGGTTCAATGAGCAGTTCTTC. Its protein is CATSRSGTGFNEQFF.

This clonotype was seen at least ten times. This chain joins TRBV20-1 and TRBJ2-7; 11 bases are a match to TRBD2. The CDR3 extends over 14 amino acids. After removal of 5 bases from V and 5 bases from J, the junction contained 8 bases not matched to a gene. The germline gives CDR1 DFQATT, CDR2 SNEGSKA (reference sequence). CDR3 protein: CSASSGGPRDEQYF. In nucleotides, the CDR3 is TGCAGTGCTTCTAGCGGGGGGCCTCGGGACGAGCAGTACTTC.

This clonotype was seen at least ten times. The V and J genes are TRBV10-3 and TRBJ2-1; 9 nucleotides line up with TRBD2. This CDR3 is built from 14 residues. V lost 5 bases, J lost 9 bases, and 8 bases stayed unmatched. Germline values: CDR1 ENHRY, CDR2 SYGVKD. The CDR3, as DNA: TGTGCCATCAGTACTAGCGGGCTGACGGGTGAGCAGTTCTTC. Translation: CAISTSGLTGEQFF.

This clonotype has ten or more counts. The rearrangement uses TRBV4-2 and TRBJ2-7; 8 positions match TRBD1. V shed 4 bases and J 6 bases; nucleotides not matched to a gene: 11. The germline gives CDR1 LGHNA, CDR2 YNFKEQ. CDR3 size: 15 residues. CDR3 sequence reads: CASSPNSGGASEQYF. The CDR3 DNA follows: TGTGCCAGCAGCCCTAATTCAGGGGGCGCATCCGAGCAGTACTTC.

This clonotype was seen a handful of times. The chain is built from TRBV7-9 and TRBJ2-7, with D perhaps matching TRBD1 (6 bases). The germline V gene encodes CDR1 SEHNR and CDR2 FQNEAQ (reference sequence). The V and J ends lost 3 bases and 6 bases respectively, with 18 bases between them. The CDR3 is made up of 15 amino acids. The CDR3 bases are TGTGCCAGCAGCTTGCGAGGGGACACTGGAGCCGAGCAGTACTTC. Its protein product is CASSLRGDTGAEQYF. The full variable domain, in which reference TRBV7-9 and TRBJ2-7 provide the parts outside the CDR3, is DTGVSQNPRHKITKRGQNVTFRCDPISEHNRLYWYRQTLGQGPEFLTYFQNEAQLEKSRLLSDRFSAERPKGSFSTLEIQRTEQGDSAMYLCASSLRGDTGAEQYFGPGTRLTVT.

Points on this clonotype: A much larger clone differs from this one at a single base, so this may be a read error. This chain joins TRBV20-1 and TRBJ2-7, with D possibly TRBD2 on 6 matching bases. The CDR3 sequence is 13 residues long. The V gene's germline CDR1 is DFQATT and CDR2 SNEGSKA (reference sequence). V was shortened by 4 bases and J by 3 bases, with 13 bases between the two germline ends. The CDR3 here is CSANLAGCYEQYF. DNA for the CDR3: TGCAGTGCTAATCTGGCGGGGTGCTACGAGCAGTACTTC.

Ten or more counts support this clonotype. This chain links TRBV12-3 or TRBV12-4 with TRBJ1-5; D gene uncertain. The CDR3 spans 15 residues. The ends were cut back, 2 bases at V and 4 bases at J, with 12 bases in the middle. CDR3: CASSLREGFNQPQHF. CDR3 in DNA: TGTGCCAGCAGTTTAAGAGAAGGGTTTAATCAGCCCCAGCATTTT.

On this clonotype itself: This could be a read error, since a much larger clone is one nucleotide away. The V and J genes are TRBV5-1 and TRBJ2-5; D unclear. The ends were cut back, 4 bases at V and 0 bases at J, with 7 bases in the middle. The CDR3 sequence is 13 residues long. The V gene's germline CDR1 is SGHRS and CDR2 YFSETQ. The CDR3 DNA sequence: TGCGCCAGCAGCGGCGTGGACCAAGAGACCCAGTACTTC. Translating gives CASSGVDQETQYF.

This clonotype showed up many times. The chain carries TRBV20-1 and TRBJ1-2; perhaps TRBD1 as D (6 bases). Germline CDR1 is DFQATT and CDR2 is SNEGSKA (reference sequence). V was clipped by 5 bases and J by 4 bases, with 11 bases between them. The CDR3 is 12 amino acids. The CDR3 protein is CSAEQGSYGYTF. The CDR3 coding sequence is TGCAGTGCTGAACAGGGCTCCTATGGCTACACCTTC.

This clonotype was picked up many times. This rearrangement joins TRBV7-2 to TRBJ2-7; D is uncertain. Germline V gene lookup returns CDR1 SGHTA and CDR2 FQGNSA. The ends were cut back, 5 bases at V and 1 base at J, with 12 bases in the middle. The CDR3 consists of 14 residues. CDR3 protein: CASSRHRRSYEQYF. The CDR3 DNA follows: TGTGCCAGCAGCCGGCACCGGCGTTCCTACGAGCAGTACTTC.

This clonotype turned up a few times. The chain couples TRBV7-2 to TRBJ2-5; 10 nucleotides match TRBD1. V gave up 5 bases and J gave up 9 bases; unmatched junction bases: 9. The germline CDR1 and CDR2 sequences are SGHTA and FQGNSA. The CDR3 contains 14 residues. CDR3 nucleotide sequence: TGTGCCAGCAGCCCACGACAGGGGGCTGGGGCCCAGTACTTC. It specifies CASSPRQGAGAQYF.

This clonotype was seen repeatedly, ten times or more. J is TRBJ1-5 and V is TRBV5-1; 7 bases line up with TRBD1. With V trimmed by 0 bases and J by 4 bases, 4 bases remained unmatched. The CDR3 loop spans 15 amino acids. From germline, CDR1 is SGHRS and CDR2 YFSETQ. The DNA of the CDR3 is TGCGCCAGCAGCTTGGGACAGGGCCTAAATCAGCCCCAGCATTTT. Protein: CASSLGQGLNQPQHF.

In this sample, this clonotype turned up many times. The chain carries TRBV5-1 and TRBJ2-3; 9 positions match TRBD2. CDR1 SGHRS and CDR2 YFSETQ come from the germline V gene. V trimming: 2 bases; J trimming: 2 bases; junction bases outside the gene matches: 3. The CDR3 has 15 residues. The CDR3 DNA sequence: TGCGCCAGCAGCTTCAGCGGGGGGCCCACAGATACGCAGTATTTT. It specifies CASSFSGGPTDTQYF.

As to this clonotype: Since a much larger clone is just one base distant, this may be a read error. This chain joins TRBV2 and TRBJ1-1; D gene ambiguous. This CDR3 comprises 14 residues. CDR1 and CDR2 (germline): SNHLY, FYNNEI. V lost 5 bases and J lost 3, with 13 bases in between. CDR3 sequence (DNA): TGTGCCAGCAGTCCACAGTGGGCGGACACTGAAGCTTTCTTT. Amino acids: CASSPQWADTEAFF. The full variable domain, completed using reference TRBV2 and TRBJ1-1, is EPEVTQTPSHQVTQMGQEVILRCVPISNHLYFYWYRQILGQKVEFLVSFYNNEISEKSEIFDDQFSVERPDGSNFTLKIRSTKLEDSAMYFCASSPQWADTEAFFGQGTRLTVV.

The CDR3 bases are TGTGCCAGCAGCCAGGGAGTCTATGGCTACACCTTC. Protein sequence: CASSQGVYGYTF. The V and J genes are TRBV4-2 and TRBJ1-2; no clear D. The CDR3 consists of 12 residues. Germline V CDR1 and CDR2: LGHNA, YNFKEQ. Deletions cut 3 bases from V and 4 bases from J, with 6 bases between.

Many counts were recorded for this clonotype. The chain has TRBV4-1 and TRBJ2-5; tentative D call: TRBD1 (5 bases). This CDR3 region has 17 residues. The V and J ends lost 1 base and 1 base respectively, with 16 bases between them. Germline V gives CDR1 MGHRA, CDR2 YSYEKL. CDR3 bases: TGCGCCAGCAGCCAAGGATGGGGCAGGGCCCTCCAAGAGACCCAGTACTTC. Protein product: CASSQGWGRALQETQYF.